One sample yielded the 22 T cell receptor beta chains listed below, sequenced in a study of graft-versus-host responses after intestinal transplantation. Using immunoSEQ multiplex PCR, the repertoire was profiled, and TCRdb retains in-frame clones only, with some absent. This sample has nearly 30,000 clones; 60% to 85% occur once, and the top ten carry 2.5% to 3.5%. Intraepithelial and lamina propria lymphocytes were released after the graft tissue was processed. The sequences come from ileum tissue, collected 98 days after intestinal transplantation. The source of these receptors is a human patient who received an intestinal transplant, so some T cells may come from the graft donor.

The table lists this clone with a few counts. V is TRBV9 and J is TRBJ2-3, with D perhaps TRBD1 (6 bases). The CDR3 loop spans 15 amino acids. Per the germline V gene, CDR1 is SGDLS and CDR2 is YYNGEE. V lost 0 bases and J 4 bases, leaving 12 bases between the germline ends. CDR3 nucleotide sequence: TGTGCCAGCAGCGTAGAGGGGCAGGGGTCAGATACGCAGTATTTT. Its translation: CASSVEGQGSDTQYF.

This clone has a handful of counts. CDR3: CASSIGLTGEQFF. As DNA, the CDR3 is TGTGCCAGTAGTATTGGTCTGACGGGTGAGCAGTTCTTC. The V call is TRBV19, the J call TRBJ2-1; D remains ambiguous. Trimming shortened V by 3 bases and J by 9 bases, and 12 bases separated the two germline ends. Germline V CDR1 and CDR2: LNHDA, SQIVND (reference sequence). The CDR3 runs to 13 residues.

V usage is TRBV6-5 and J usage is TRBJ1-1, with 7 bases identical to TRBD1. Trimming cost V 0 bases and J 5 bases; bases outside gene matches: 9. The CDR3 has 16 amino acids. The germline gives CDR1 MNHEY, CDR2 SVGAGI. CDR3: CASSYSIGTAGTEAFF. In DNA form, the CDR3 reads TGTGCCAGCAGTTACTCGATTGGGACAGCGGGGACTGAAGCTTTCTTT.

This clone was found once. The chain combines TRBV28 with TRBJ2-5, with no clear D. V lost 3 bases and J 5 bases, leaving 13 bases between the germline ends. The CDR3 has 14 amino acids. Germline V gene sequence: CDR1 MDHEN, CDR2 SYDVKM. CDR3 loop: CASSFSGSLETQYF. The CDR3 coding sequence is TGTGCCAGCAGTTTTTCGGGTAGCTTGGAGACCCAGTACTTC. The entire variable domain, with the rest obtained from reference TRBV28 and TRBJ2-5, is as follows: DVKVTQSSRYLVKRTGEKVFLECVQDMDHENMFWYRQDPGLGLRLIYFSYDVKMKEKGDIPEGYSVSREKKERFSLILESASTNQTSMYLCASSFSGSLETQYFGPGTRLLVL.

V and J are TRBV5-1 and TRBJ1-2; D is perhaps TRBD1 (5 bases). V was clipped by 4 bases and J by 4 bases, with 20 bases between them. Germline V gene sequence: CDR1 SGHRS, CDR2 YFSETQ. The CDR3 length is 16 residues. This CDR3 reads CASSPQGTRRFYGYTF. CDR3 sequence (DNA): TGCGCCAGCAGCCCACAAGGGACCCGCCGATTCTATGGCTACACCTTC.

The chain carries TRBV5-6 and TRBJ2-7; D possibly uses TRBD1 or TRBD2 (5 bases each). This CDR3 spans 14 amino acids. Germline V lookup: CDR1 SGHDT, CDR2 YYEEEE. The germline V and J ends were trimmed by 2 bases and 2 bases, with 11 bases remaining between them. The CDR3 reads CASSLGQGPYEQYF. The CDR3, as DNA: TGTGCCAGCAGCTTAGGGCAGGGACCCTACGAGCAGTACTTC.

The rearrangement uses TRBV28 and TRBJ1-5; D unresolved. CDR1 is MDHEN, CDR2 SYDVKM, per germline. The V gene lost 3 bases and the J gene lost 11 bases, with 17 bases spanning the gap. CDR3 length: 14 residues. The CDR3 region is CASSLPLSAWAQHF. CDR3 DNA sequence: TGTGCCAGCAGTTTGCCCCTCTCGGCTTGGGCCCAGCATTTT.

This clone is labeled as medium-sized (0.01 to 0.1%). The chain is built from TRBV6-6 and TRBJ1-1; D unresolved. V shed 4 bases and J shed 1 base, with 4 bases lying between them. The CDR3 totals 12 residues. Germline V gives CDR1 MNHNY, CDR2 SVGAGI (reference sequence). CDR3: CASSFGNTEAFF. CDR3 DNA sequence: TGTGCCAGCAGTTTTGGGAACACTGAAGCTTTCTTT.

V usage is TRBV15 and J usage is TRBJ1-6, with D maybe TRBD1 (6 bases). Germline values: CDR1 LNHNV, CDR2 YYDKDF (reference sequence). V was trimmed by 5 bases and J by 7 bases, leaving 12 bases between them. This CDR3 has 14 amino acids. The DNA of the CDR3 is TGTGCCACCAGCGGGGGACAATTAAATTCACCCCTCCACTTT. Translation: CATSGGQLNSPLHF. The full variable domain, rest sourced from reference TRBV15 and TRBJ1-6, is DAMVIQNPRYQVTQFGKPVTLSCSQTLNHNVMYWYQQKSSQAPKLLFHYYDKDFNNEADTPDNFQSRRPNTSFCFLDIRSPGLGDTAMYLCATSGGQLNSPLHFGNGTRLTVT.

CDR3 sequence reads: CATSNLDIHQGNQPQHF. The CDR3 DNA reads TGTGCCACCTCTAACCTGGACATACACCAAGGCAATCAGCCCCAGCATTTT. The chain has TRBV15 and TRBJ1-5; maybe TRBD1 (5 bases). Trimming left V 8 bases short and J 2 bases short, with 22 bases between. Germline V gene lookup returns CDR1 LNHNV and CDR2 YYDKDF (reference sequence). The CDR3 extends over 17 amino acids.

V is TRBV10-2 and J is TRBJ2-7; 11 nucleotides align to TRBD2. This CDR3 has 15 residues. Losses at the gene ends were 2 bases for V and 3 bases for J; bases not matched to a gene: 3. Germline-derived CDR1 and CDR2 are WSHSY and SAAADI. CDR3 residues: CASSEPGTSGYEQYF. The CDR3 DNA reads TGCGCCAGCAGTGAGCCAGGGACTAGCGGCTACGAGCAGTACTTC.

This chain joins TRBV5-5 and TRBJ2-7; 7 bases are a match to TRBD1. The V segment lost 4 bases and the J segment 2 bases; nucleotides outside the gene matches: 3. CDR1 is SGHKS and CDR2 is YYEKEE in the germline V gene (reference sequence). The CDR3 runs 13 residues. CDR3 residues: CASSAGTAYEQYF. The CDR3 DNA is TGTGCCAGCAGCGCCGGGACAGCCTACGAGCAGTACTTC.

This clone was seen more than once but under ten times. The CDR3 region is CASSPITGNTIYF. In DNA form, the CDR3 reads TGCGCCAGCAGCCCGATTACTGGAAACACCATATATTTT. The V call is TRBV4-1, the J call TRBJ1-3; D uncertain. Germline V gene lookup returns CDR1 MGHRA and CDR2 YSYEKL. The CDR3 contains 13 residues. V gave up 4 bases and J gave up 2 bases, with 6 bases separating them.

This sequence joins TRBV5-6 and TRBJ2-7; D is unclear. The V gene's germline CDR1 is SGHDT and CDR2 YYEEEE. V was shortened by 2 bases and J by 6 bases, with 0 bases between the two germline ends. The CDR3 runs to 9 residues. The CDR3: CASSFEQYF. The CDR3 nucleotides read TGTGCCAGCAGCTTCGAGCAGTACTTC.

V usage is TRBV19 and J usage is TRBJ1-1; 8 positions match TRBD1. With V trimmed by 8 bases and J by 1 base, 6 bases remained unmatched. The germline gives CDR1 LNHDA, CDR2 SQIVND (reference sequence). The CDR3 extends over 14 amino acids. The CDR3 is CASSRTGRNTEAFF. DNA of the CDR3: TGTGCCAGTTCAAGGACAGGGAGGAACACTGAAGCTTTCTTT.

In nucleotides, the CDR3 is TGTGCCTGGAGAGTCCCGGGCGCAGGGATCACCTCTGGGGCCAACGTCCTGACTTTC. It yields the protein CAWRVPGAGITSGANVLTF. The chain uses TRBV30 and TRBJ2-6; the D gene is possibly TRBD1 (5 bases). V dropped 3 bases and J dropped 0 bases, with 21 bases sitting between them. Germline CDR1 is GTSNPN and CDR2 is SVGIG (reference sequence). The length of the CDR3 is 19 residues. The complete variable domain, with remaining parts taken from reference TRBV30 and TRBJ2-6, reads SQTIHQWPATLVQPVGSPLSLECTVEGTSNPNLYWYRQAAGRGLQLLFYSVGIGQISSEVPQNLSASRPQDRQFILSSKKLLLSDSGFYLCAWRVPGAGITSGANVLTFGAGSRLTVL.

The rearrangement uses TRBV7-3 and TRBJ2-3; either TRBD1 or TRBD2 may fit D (6 bases each). The CDR3 is 15 amino acids. V lost 2 bases and J lost 1, with 10 bases in between. CDR1 and CDR2 from the germline V gene are SGHTA and FQGTGA. The CDR3 coding sequence is TGTGCCAGCAGCTTAGGGGGCGGGGGCACAGATACGCAGTATTTT. Translation: CASSLGGGGTDTQYF.

The chain employs TRBV4-1 and TRBJ2-1; TRBD2 matches 11 bases. Germline CDR1 is MGHRA and CDR2 is YSYEKL. J gave up 7 bases and V 4 bases, and 12 bases lay outside the gene matches. The CDR3 spans 17 residues. The CDR3 DNA reads TGCGCCAGCAGCCCCGGACCTATAGCGGGGGGGCAAAATGAGCAGTTCTTC. This encodes CASSPGPIAGGQNEQFF.

This chain uses TRBV29-1 with TRBJ1-2, with D unclear. Germline V gene data show CDR1 as SQVTM and CDR2 as ANQGSEA. V lost 2 bases and J 4 bases, leaving 11 bases between the germline ends. The CDR3 covers 13 residues. The CDR3 is CSVESGDTYGYTF. Written as DNA, the CDR3 is TGCAGCGTTGAAAGTGGCGATACCTATGGCTACACCTTC.

The chain couples TRBV6-5 to TRBJ1-3; 9 bases line up with TRBD1. This CDR3 spans 15 amino acids. From germline, CDR1 is MNHEY and CDR2 SVGAGI. V shed 4 bases, J shed 1 base, and the junction held 2 bases outside the gene matches. The DNA for the CDR3 is TGTGCCAGCAGTTTGACAGGGGGGTCTGGAAACACCATATATTTT. Translating it yields CASSLTGGSGNTIYF.

The CDR3 region is CASSFGNEQFF. DNA for the CDR3: TGTGCCAGCAGCTTCGGGAATGAGCAGTTCTTC. V and J are TRBV5-6 and TRBJ2-1; D call uncertain. This CDR3 has 11 amino acids. Germline V gene sequence: CDR1 SGHDT, CDR2 YYEEEE. Trimming cost V 2 bases and J 7 bases, with 4 bases left between them.

The chain combines TRBV5-6 with TRBJ1-1; D remains unclear. Germline V gives CDR1 SGHDT, CDR2 YYEEEE. Trimming removed 4 bases at V and 0 bases at J, with 13 bases between. The CDR3 contains 15 residues. The DNA for the CDR3 is TGTGCCAGCAGCCCGTGGACCCAGATGAACACTGAAGCTTTCTTT. Amino acid sequence: CASSPWTQMNTEAFF. The complete variable domain, with remaining parts taken from reference TRBV5-6 and TRBJ1-1, reads DAGVTQSPTHLIKTRGQQVTLRCSPKSGHDTVSWYQQALGQGPQFIFQYYEEEERQRGNFPDRFSGHQFPNYSSELNVNALLLGDSALYLCASSPWTQMNTEAFFGQGTRLTVV.